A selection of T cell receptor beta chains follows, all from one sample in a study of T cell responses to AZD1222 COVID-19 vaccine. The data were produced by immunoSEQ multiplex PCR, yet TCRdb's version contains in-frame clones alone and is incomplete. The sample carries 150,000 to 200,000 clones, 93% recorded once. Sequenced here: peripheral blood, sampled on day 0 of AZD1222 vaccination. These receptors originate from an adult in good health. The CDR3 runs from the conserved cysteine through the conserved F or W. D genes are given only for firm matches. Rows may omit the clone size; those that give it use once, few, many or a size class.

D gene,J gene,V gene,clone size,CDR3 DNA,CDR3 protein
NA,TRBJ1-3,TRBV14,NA,TGTGCCAGCAGCCAAGATCTCGGGGGTTTCTCTGGAAACACCATATATTTT,CASSQDLGGFSGNTIYF
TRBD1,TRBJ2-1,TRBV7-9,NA,TGTGCCAGCAGCATGACAGGGTCGGTCCATGAGCAGTTCTTC,CASSMTGSVHEQFF
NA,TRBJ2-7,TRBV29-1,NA,TGCAGCGTTGCTACGGTCCACGAGCAGTACTTC,CSVATVHEQYF
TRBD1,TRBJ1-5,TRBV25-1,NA,TGTGCCAGCAGTGAATCGGGACAGGGGGATCAGCCCCAGCATTTT,CASSESGQGDQPQHF
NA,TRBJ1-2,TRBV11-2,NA,TGTGCCAGCAGCTCTACACAGGGAGGTGGCTACACCTTC,CASSSTQGGGYTF
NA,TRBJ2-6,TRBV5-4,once,TGTGCCAGCAGCCAAGGGCCCAACGTCCTGACTTTC,CASSQGPNVLTF
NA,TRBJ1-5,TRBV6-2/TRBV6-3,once,TGTGCCAGCAGTTACTCGGGGGCTCAGCCCCAGCATTTT,CASSYSGAQPQHF
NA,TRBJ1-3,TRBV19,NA,TGTGCCAGTAGTACCGCCGCGCCCACTGGAAACACCATATATTTT,CASSTAAPTGNTIYF
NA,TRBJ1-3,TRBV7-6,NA,TGTGCCAGCAGCCCCCCCGGGATTCACTCTGGAAACACCATATATTTT,CASSPPGIHSGNTIYF
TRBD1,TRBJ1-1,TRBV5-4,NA,TGTGCCAGCAGCCCCGGGACAGGATATTTGAACACTGAAGCTTTCTTT,CASSPGTGYLNTEAFF
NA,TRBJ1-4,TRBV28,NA,TGTGCCAGCAGCTCCGGGGGCGGTCGAAATGAAAAACTGTTTTTT,CASSSGGGRNEKLFF
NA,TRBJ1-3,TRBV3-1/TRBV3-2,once,TGTGCCAGCAGCCAAGTGCGTAGCTCTGGAAACACCATATATTTT,CASSQVRSSGNTIYF
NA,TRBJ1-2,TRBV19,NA,TGTGCCAGTAGTATTCATCCGGCGGGGGCGGGAAACTATGGCTACACCTTC,CASSIHPAGAGNYGYTF
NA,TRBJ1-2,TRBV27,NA,TGTGCCAGCAGTTTAACATCCCGGGACGGAGCGATCTACACCTTC,CASSLTSRDGAIYTF
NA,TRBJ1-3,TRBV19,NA,TGTGCCAGCAGACTTAATTTCGGAAACACCATATATTTT,CASRLNFGNTIYF
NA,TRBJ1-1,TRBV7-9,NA,TGTGCCAGCAGCACCCCAGGGAGCGCTGAAGCTTTCTTT,CASSTPGSAEAFF
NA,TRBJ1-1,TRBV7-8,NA,TGTGCCAGCAGCTCTACAGGGATCACTGAAGCTTTCTTT,CASSSTGITEAFF
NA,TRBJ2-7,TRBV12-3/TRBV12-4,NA,TGTGCCAGCAGACCTGGACAGTCCTACGAGCAGTACTTC,CASRPGQSYEQYF
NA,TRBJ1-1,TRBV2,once,TGTGTGAGGGGGGCTTCCATGAACACTGAAGCTTTCTTT,CVRGASMNTEAFF
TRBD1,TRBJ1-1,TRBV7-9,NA,TGTGCCAGCAGCTACCGGACAGGGGAGGACACTGAAGCTTTCTTT,CASSYRTGEDTEAFF
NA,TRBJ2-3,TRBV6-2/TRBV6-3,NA,TGTGCCAGCAGTCGACAGGAGGTAGATACGCAGTATTTT,CASSRQEVDTQYF
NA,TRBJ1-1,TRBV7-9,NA,TGTGCCAGCAGCTTAGACCTTACAGGGCTCTCGGACACTGAAGCTTTCTTT,CASSLDLTGLSDTEAFF
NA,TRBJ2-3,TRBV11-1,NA,TGTGCCAGCAGCCCCCTGGGGAATACTTGGGATACGCAGTATTTT,CASSPLGNTWDTQYF
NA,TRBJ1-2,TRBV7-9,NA,TGTGCCAGCAGCTCTACGGACAGTTACTATGGCTACACCTTC,CASSSTDSYYGYTF
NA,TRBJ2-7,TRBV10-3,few,TGTGCCATCAGTGGGGACTCGGGAGTGCAGTACTTC,CAISGDSGVQYF
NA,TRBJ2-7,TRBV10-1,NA,TGCGCTACGGAGGGGGGGAATAGCGACGAGCAGTACTTC,CATEGGNSDEQYF
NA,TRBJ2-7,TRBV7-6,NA,TGTGCCAGCAGCTTATTGGGCCGTCCCTACGAGCAGTACTTC,CASSLLGRPYEQYF
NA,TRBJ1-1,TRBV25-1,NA,TGTGCCAGCAGTGAATCGTCCCGGAACACTGAAGCTTTCTTT,CASSESSRNTEAFF
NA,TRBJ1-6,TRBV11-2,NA,TGTGCCAGCAGTTCCGTGGGGGCAGATAATTCACCCCTCCACTTT,CASSSVGADNSPLHF
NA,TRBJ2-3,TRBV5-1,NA,TGCGCCAGCAGCGGTACCGGGACCCCGACAGATACGCAGTATTTT,CASSGTGTPTDTQYF
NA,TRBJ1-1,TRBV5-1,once,TGCGCCAGCAGCTTAGCGAGCTCCACGACAGCGAACACTGAAGCTTTCTTT,CASSLASSTTANTEAFF
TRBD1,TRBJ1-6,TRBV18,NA,TGTGCCAGCTCACCAGGACAGGGGGCTAATTCACCCCTCCACTTT,CASSPGQGANSPLHF
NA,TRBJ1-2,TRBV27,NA,TGTGCCAGCAGTTCCCTCGGGTCAGGGGACTATGGCTACACCTTC,CASSSLGSGDYGYTF
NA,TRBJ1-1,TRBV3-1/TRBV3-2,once,TGTGCCAGCAGTCCCGGGCAACAGAGGCCTGAAGCTTTCTTT,CASSPGQQRPEAFF
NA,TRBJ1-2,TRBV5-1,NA,TGCGCCAGCAGACACGTGCATACTGCCCAAGCGGATGGCTACACCTTC,CASRHVHTAQADGYTF
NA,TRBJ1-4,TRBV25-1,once,TGTGCCAGCAGTGAAGGAGGGCGCCCGGATGAAAAACTGTTTTTT,CASSEGGRPDEKLFF
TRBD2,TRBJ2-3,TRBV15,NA,TGTGCCACCAGCAGAGCTGGGACTAGCTTATTTACGCAGTATTTT,CATSRAGTSLFTQYF
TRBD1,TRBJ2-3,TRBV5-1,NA,TGCGCCAGCAGCCCTGGACAGGGTGGCACAGATACGCAGTATTTT,CASSPGQGGTDTQYF
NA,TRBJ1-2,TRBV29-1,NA,TGCAGCGTTGGGTTTGGGTATGGCTACACCTTC,CSVGFGYGYTF
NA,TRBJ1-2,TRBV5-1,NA,TGCGCCAGCAGCTTGGGACAGGCAACCTATGGCTACACCTTC,CASSLGQATYGYTF
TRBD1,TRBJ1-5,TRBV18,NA,TGTGCCAGCTCACTATCGGGACAGAATCAGCCCCAGCATTTT,CASSLSGQNQPQHF
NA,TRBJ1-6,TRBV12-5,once,TGTGCTAGTGCCCAGGAGGCCTCCTATAATTCACCCCTCCACTTT,CASAQEASYNSPLHF
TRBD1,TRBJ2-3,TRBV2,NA,TGTGCCAGCAGGGACCCCCCGGGACAGAGCACAGATACGCAGTATTTT,CASRDPPGQSTDTQYF
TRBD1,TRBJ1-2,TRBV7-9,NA,TGTGCCAGCAACCAATGGGGGACAGACTATGGCTACACCTTC,CASNQWGTDYGYTF
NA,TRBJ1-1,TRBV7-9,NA,TGTGCCAGCATCCCGCTCCTGATCGACACTGAAGCTTTCTTT,CASIPLLIDTEAFF
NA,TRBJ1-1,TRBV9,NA,TGTGCCAGCAGCGTAATAGGGGATGACACTGAAGCTTTCTTT,CASSVIGDDTEAFF
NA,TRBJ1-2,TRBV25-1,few,TGTGCCAGCAGTGAATGGTCGGGGGCTAACTATGGCTACACCTTC,CASSEWSGANYGYTF
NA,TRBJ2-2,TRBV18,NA,TGTGCCAGCTCACCCCAGGGACAAAACGGGGAGCTGTTTTTT,CASSPQGQNGELFF
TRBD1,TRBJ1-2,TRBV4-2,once,TGTGCCAGCAGCCAAGAGGACAGGGGAGTGGTGGGAGGCTACACCTTC,CASSQEDRGVVGGYTF
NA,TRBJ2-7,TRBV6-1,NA,TGTGCCAGCAGTGATGGTTTTCTAGCGCTCTCCTACGAGCAGTACTTC,CASSDGFLALSYEQYF
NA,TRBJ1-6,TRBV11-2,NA,TGTGCCAGCAGACTCAACCGGGCTTGGGGTTCACCCCTCCACTTT,CASRLNRAWGSPLHF
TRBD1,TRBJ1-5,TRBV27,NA,TGTGCCAGCAGTTTGCAGGGGGGCAATCAGCCCCAGCATTTT,CASSLQGGNQPQHF
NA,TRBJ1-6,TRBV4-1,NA,TGCGCCAGCAGCCAAGATAATTCACCCCTCCACTTT,CASSQDNSPLHF
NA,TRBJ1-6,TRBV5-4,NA,TGTGCCAGCAGCTTCCTGGGGGTGAATTCACCCCTCCACTTT,CASSFLGVNSPLHF
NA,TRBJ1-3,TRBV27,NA,TGTGCCAGCAGTCCCTCTGAGATGGAAGCTAAAAACTCTGGAAACACCATATATTTT,CASSPSEMEAKNSGNTIYF
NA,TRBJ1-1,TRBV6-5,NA,TGTGCCAGCAGTTTGCGGAGAAACACTGAAGCTTTCTTT,CASSLRRNTEAFF
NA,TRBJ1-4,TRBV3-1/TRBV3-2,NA,TGTGCCAGCAGCTCTATCGCCCGGGGAGGAGAAAAACTGTTTTTT,CASSSIARGGEKLFF